Given below is one T cell receptor beta chain in context. Clones were sequenced by immunoSEQ multiplex PCR, and TCRdb holds only the in-frame ones, with some missing. The sample lists 60,000 to 75,000 clones; about three quarters were seen once. This CDR3 comprises 12 residues. Germline V gives CDR1 SNHLY, CDR2 FYNNEI. Losses at the gene ends were 11 bases for V and 10 bases for J; bases not matched to a gene: 13. The record originates from a study of blood T cell repertoires in COVID-19. Background on the study: Acute-phase and convalescent COVID-19 samples originated in the United States, Italy and Spain.

Sequencing used peripheral blood. The chain carries TRBV2 and TRBJ1-1; 7 bases agree with TRBD1. The origin of this receptor is a woman aged 80 or older with acute or convalescent COVID-19. For the CDR3, the DNA is TGTGCCGCAAAGAGGGACAGTCCGGGAGCTTTCTTT. Encoded protein: CAAKRDSPGAFF.